This entry features one T cell receptor (beta chain) sequence. Its antigen is still unknown. Germline V CDR1 and CDR2: LGHNA, YSLEER. The CDR3 extends over 16 amino acids. The V end lost 0 bases, the J end lost 5 bases, and 16 bases lay between the germline ends. The data stem from a study of T cells in Graves' hyperthyroidism and ophthalmopathy. Study-level results: The model's output predicted ophthalmopathy at a median of roughly 6.9 months prior to onset.

TCR beta CDR3 regions were amplified from RNA transcripts. First-round RT-PCR with HTBI primers amplified the TCR CDR3 region. MiXCR was run by TCRdb on the multiplex PCR reads, yielding one entry per CDR3 protein. The sample has roughly 510,000 distinct CDR3 sequences; around 43% are singletons. Lactation, pregnancy, other autoimmune disease or uncontrolled infection led to exclusion of patients. The chain recombines TRBV4-3 with TRBJ2-5, with D unclear. Sequencing was carried out using peripheral blood or thyroid tissue (not recorded which). The sequence derives from an adult woman with Graves' disease, either hyperthyroidism or ophthalmopathy (not recorded which). The CDR3 coding sequence is TGCGCCAGCAGCCAAGATTTTTCAGGCGAAGTGGAGACCCAGTACTTC. This translates into CASSQDFSGEVETQYF.